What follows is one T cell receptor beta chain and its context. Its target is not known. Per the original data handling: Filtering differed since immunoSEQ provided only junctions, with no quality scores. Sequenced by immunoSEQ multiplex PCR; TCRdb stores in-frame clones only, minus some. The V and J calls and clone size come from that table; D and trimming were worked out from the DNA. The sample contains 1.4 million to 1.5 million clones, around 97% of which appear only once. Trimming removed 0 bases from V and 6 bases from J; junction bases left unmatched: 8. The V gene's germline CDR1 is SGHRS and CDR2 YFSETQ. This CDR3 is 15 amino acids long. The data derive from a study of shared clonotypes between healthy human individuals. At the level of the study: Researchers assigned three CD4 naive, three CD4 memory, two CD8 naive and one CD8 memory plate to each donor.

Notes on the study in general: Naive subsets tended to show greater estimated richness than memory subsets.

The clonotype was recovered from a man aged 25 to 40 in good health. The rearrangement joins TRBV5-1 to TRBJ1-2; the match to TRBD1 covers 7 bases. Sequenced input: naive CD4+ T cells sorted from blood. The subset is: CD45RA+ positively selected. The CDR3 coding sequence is TGCGCCAGCAGCTTGGGACAGGGTGATAAGAATGGCTACACCTTC. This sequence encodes CASSLGQGDKNGYTF.